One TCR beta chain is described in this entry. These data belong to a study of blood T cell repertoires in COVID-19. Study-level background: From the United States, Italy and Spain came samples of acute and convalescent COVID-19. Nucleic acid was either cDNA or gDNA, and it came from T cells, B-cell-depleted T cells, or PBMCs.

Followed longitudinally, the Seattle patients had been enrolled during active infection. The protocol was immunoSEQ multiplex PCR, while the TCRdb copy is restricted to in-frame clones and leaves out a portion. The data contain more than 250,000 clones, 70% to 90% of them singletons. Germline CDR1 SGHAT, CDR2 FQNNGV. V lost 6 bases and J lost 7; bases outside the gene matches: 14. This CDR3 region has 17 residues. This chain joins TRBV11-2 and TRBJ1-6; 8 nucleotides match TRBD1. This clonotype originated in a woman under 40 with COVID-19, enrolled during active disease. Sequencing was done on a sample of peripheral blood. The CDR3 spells CASRQNRGGQGNSPLHF. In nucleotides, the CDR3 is TGTGCCAGCAGACAGAATAGGGGAGGACAGGGAAATTCACCCCTCCACTTT.